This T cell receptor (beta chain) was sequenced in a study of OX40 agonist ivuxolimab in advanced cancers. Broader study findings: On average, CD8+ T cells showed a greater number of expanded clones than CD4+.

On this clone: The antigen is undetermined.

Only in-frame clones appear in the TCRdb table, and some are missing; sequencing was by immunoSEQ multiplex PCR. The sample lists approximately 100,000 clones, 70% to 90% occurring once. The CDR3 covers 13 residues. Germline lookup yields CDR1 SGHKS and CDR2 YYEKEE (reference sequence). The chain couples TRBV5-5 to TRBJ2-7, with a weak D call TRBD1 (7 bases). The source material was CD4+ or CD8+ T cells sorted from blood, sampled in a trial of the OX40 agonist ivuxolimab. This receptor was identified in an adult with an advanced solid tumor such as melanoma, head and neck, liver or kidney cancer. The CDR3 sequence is CATNRGGSYEQYF. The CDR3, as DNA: TGTGCAACGAACAGGGGAGGCTCCTACGAGCAGTACTTC.